Listed here are 4 T cell receptor beta chains from one sample, sequenced in a study of PD-L1 blockade in urothelial cancer (dated by TCRdb to 2016 to 2017). The label giving this sample's time point can be read as: peripheral blood 6 weeks after treatment start. Libraries were prepared through the immunoSEQ multiplex PCR assay. TCRdb re-hosts the immuneACCESS table, in-frame sequences only. Its copies lack some clones; in the studies checked, an unresolved V gene accounts for under half of them, and the cause for the rest is not known. The sample table contains tens of thousands of clones; only one count was recorded for 70% to 90% of them. The ten largest make up roughly 1.9% of the sample. The source was PBMCs, collected around atezolizumab (anti-PD-L1) treatment. The receptors shown here come from a middle-aged man with urothelial cancer.

There are a few counts of this clone. The chain has TRBV19 and TRBJ1-4; D perhaps matches TRBD1 (5 bases). Trimming shortened V by 3 bases and J by 4 bases, and 21 bases separated the two germline ends. The CDR3 runs 18 residues. The V gene's germline CDR1 is LNHDA and CDR2 SQIVND (reference sequence). The chain's CDR3 is CASSILGKTDSINEKLFF. The CDR3 DNA sequence: TGTGCCAGTAGTATTTTAGGGAAGACAGACAGCATTAATGAAAAACTGTTTTTT.

This sequence joins TRBV7-2 and TRBJ2-4; TRBD2 agrees at 7 bases. The CDR3 is made up of 14 amino acids. Germline CDR1 reads SGHTA; CDR2 reads FQGNSA. V dropped 4 bases and J dropped 8; count of bases not matched to a gene: 8. Here the CDR3 reads CASSSNALADIQYF. In nucleotides, the CDR3 is TGTGCCAGCAGCTCCAACGCTCTAGCGGACATTCAGTACTTC.

Comment on this clone: Sequence at one end of the junction differs from germline and may be a read error. This chain links TRBV28 with TRBJ1-5; 8 nucleotides match TRBD1. CDR1 MDHEN and CDR2 SYDVKM come from the germline V gene. CDR3 length: 20 amino acids. This CDR3 is CASRLWTGTGDTYSNQPQHF. As DNA, the CDR3 is TGTGCCAGCAGATTATGGACCGGGACAGGCGATACTTATAGCAATCAGCCCCAGCATTTT. The complete variable domain, with remaining parts taken from reference TRBV28 and TRBJ1-5, reads DVKVTQSSRYLVKRTGEKVFLECVQDMDHENMFWYRQDPGLGLRLIYFSYDVKMKEKGDIPEGYSVSREKKERFSLILESASTNQTSMYLCASRLWTGTGDTYSNQPQHFGDGTRLSIL.

The V gene is TRBV9, the J gene TRBJ1-2; no firm D call. The CDR3 has 13 amino acids. Trimming left V 3 bases short and J 3 bases short, with 9 bases between. The germline CDR1 and CDR2 sequences are SGDLS and YYNGEE. The CDR3 DNA reads TGTGCCAGCAGCGCTCCCGGGGACTATGGCTACACCTTC. Translating it yields CASSAPGDYGYTF.